This T cell receptor (beta chain) comes out of a study of human T cells and chemical hapten exposure. Each CDR3 protein is one row after TCRdb ran MiXCR on the RACE reads. The table has 240,000 or so distinct CDR3 sequences, over 8% seen once. Time point specified: pre-sensitization, week 0. This sample's treatment: therapeutic diphenylcyclopropenone sensitization with weekly scalp DPC. Blood was collected ahead of every patch test applied. Extraction yielded total RNA from whole blood (unfractionated). This clonotype was picked up many times. Trimming pared 4 bases from V and 1 base from J, leaving 12 bases between. The CDR3 is made up of 15 amino acids. CDR1 and CDR2 from the germline V gene are SGHRS and YFSETQ.

The origin of this receptor is a woman in her 40s with alopecia areata. Some clones in this sample may be carry-over from other donors' samples. The gene calls are TRBV5-1 and TRBJ1-3; a possible D gene is TRBD1 (5 bases). Sample: whole blood, taken in connection with sensitization to the hapten diphenylcyclopropenone (DPC). CDR3 coding DNA: TGCGCCAGCAGCCCCCTCCCAGGGTCTGGAAACACCATATATTTT. It yields the protein CASSPLPGSGNTIYF.